This T cell receptor beta chain derives from a study of blood T cell repertoires in COVID-19. Overall study: From the United States, Italy and Spain came samples of acute and convalescent COVID-19.

Sequenced by immunoSEQ multiplex PCR; TCRdb stores in-frame clones only, minus some. The sample records 470,000 or so clones, 80% to 90% being singletons. This receptor was obtained from a young woman with acute or convalescent COVID-19. Material for sequencing was peripheral blood.

The CDR3 nucleotides read TGTGCCAGCAGTAGCACCGCGGCAGGCAATCAGCCCCAGCATTTT. Translation gives CASSSTAAGNQPQHF. This chain links TRBV28 with TRBJ1-5; D not resolved. Trimming took 5 bases from V and 2 from J, leaving 13 bases between them. This CDR3 comprises 15 residues. Germline assignment: CDR1 MDHEN and CDR2 SYDVKM.